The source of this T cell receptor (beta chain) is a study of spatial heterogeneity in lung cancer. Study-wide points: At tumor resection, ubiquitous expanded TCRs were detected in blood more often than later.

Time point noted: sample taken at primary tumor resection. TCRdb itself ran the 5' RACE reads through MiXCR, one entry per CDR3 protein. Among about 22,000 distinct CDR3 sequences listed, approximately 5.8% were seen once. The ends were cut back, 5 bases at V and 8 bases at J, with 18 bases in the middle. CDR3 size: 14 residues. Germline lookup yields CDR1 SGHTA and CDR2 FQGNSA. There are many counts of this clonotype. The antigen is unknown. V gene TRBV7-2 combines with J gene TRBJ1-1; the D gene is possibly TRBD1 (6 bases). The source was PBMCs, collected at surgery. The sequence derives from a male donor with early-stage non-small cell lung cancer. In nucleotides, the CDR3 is TGTGCCAGCAGCCCTTGGGGGCTGGGTGGGGAAGCTTTCTTT. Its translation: CASSPWGLGGEAFF.